These T cell receptor beta chains were read from a single sample in a study of shared clonotypes between healthy human individuals. The assay was immunoSEQ multiplex PCR, and TCRdb's table has in-frame clones only and misses some. This table holds some 2 million clones, approximately 94% found once. Sequenced material: naive CD8+ T cells sorted from blood. The receptors were gathered from a man between 18 and 35 years old in good health. The CDR3 runs from the conserved cysteine through the conserved F or W. The D gene is left open where the match is weak. Only some rows state a clone size, as once, few, many or a class for expanded clones.

j_call d_call v_call cdr3_length clone_size cdr3_aa cdr3_nt
TRBJ2-5 NA TRBV13 13 NA CASSLPSAETQYF TGTGCCAGCAGCCTCCCCAGCGCAGAGACCCAGTACTTC
TRBJ2-7 NA TRBV6-5 13 NA CASSPMGLYKQYF TGTGCCAGCAGTCCCATGGGACTCTACAAGCAGTACTTC
TRBJ1-4 TRBD1 TRBV6-5 15 NA CASSSGQGVGEKLFF TGTGCCAGCAGTTCCGGACAGGGGGTGGGCGAAAAACTGTTTTTT
TRBJ1-1 TRBD1 TRBV5-6 14 NA CASSFEGANTEAFF TGTGCCAGCAGCTTCGAGGGGGCGAACACTGAAGCTTTCTTT
TRBJ2-5 NA TRBV14 13 once CASSQVSSETQYF TGTGCCAGCAGCCAAGTTTCGTCCGAGACCCAGTACTTC
TRBJ2-2 TRBD1 TRBV4-1 15 NA CASSPRGSNTGELFF TGCGCCAGCAGCCCCAGGGGGTCGAACACCGGGGAGCTGTTTTTT
TRBJ2-5 TRBD1 TRBV6-6 14 NA CASSWGQGRETQYF TGTGCCAGCAGTTGGGGACAGGGGCGAGAGACCCAGTACTTC
TRBJ2-7 TRBD2 TRBV27 13 NA CASALAENYEQYF TGTGCCAGCGCACTAGCGGAGAACTACGAGCAGTACTTC
TRBJ1-1 NA TRBV6-6 11 NA CASSYLPEAFF TGTGCCAGCAGTTACCTACCTGAAGCTTTCTTT
TRBJ1-6 TRBD1 TRBV5-1 15 NA CASSTDGTVNSPLHF TGCGCCAGCAGCACCGATGGGACAGTCAATTCACCCCTCCACTTT
TRBJ2-7 TRBD1 TRBV4-3 16 NA CASSQDRTGFSYEQYF TGCGCCAGCAGCCAAGATCGGACAGGATTTTCCTACGAGCAGTACTTC
TRBJ2-7 NA TRBV6-1 12 NA CASREQGYEQYF TGTGCCAGCAGGGAACAGGGCTACGAGCAGTACTTC
TRBJ1-3 NA TRBV28 11 few CASSLGNTIYF TGTGCCAGCAGTTTAGGAAACACCATATATTTT
TRBJ1-1 TRBD1 TRBV12-5 16 NA CASGSDRGPGDTEAFF TGTGCTAGTGGTTCCGACAGGGGGCCTGGAGACACTGAAGCTTTCTTT
TRBJ2-3 TRBD2 TRBV5-1 17 NA CASSSLTSGSLGNTQYF TGCGCCAGCAGCTCTTTGACTAGCGGGAGCTTAGGGAATACGCAGTATTTT
TRBJ2-7 TRBD1 TRBV7-9 16 NA CASSSGTGLIGYEQYF TGTGCCAGCAGCTCCGGGACAGGGTTGATTGGTTACGAGCAGTACTTC
TRBJ1-1 NA TRBV30 14 NA CAWSVLTGNTEAFF TGTGCTTGGAGTGTTCTTACAGGGAACACTGAAGCTTTCTTT
TRBJ2-7 TRBD1 TRBV2 16 NA CASSEAPTGEAYEQYF TGTGCCAGCAGTGAAGCGCCCACAGGGGAAGCTTACGAGCAGTACTTC
TRBJ1-1 TRBD1 TRBV27 16 NA CASRRPWDRGNTEAFF TGTGCCAGCAGACGACCTTGGGACAGGGGTAACACTGAAGCTTTCTTT
TRBJ2-3 NA TRBV6-1 16 NA CASSEWAGSSTDTQYF TGTGCCAGCAGTGAATGGGCGGGGAGCTCCACAGATACGCAGTATTTT
TRBJ1-2 NA TRBV4-3 17 once CASSQGWGVYANYGYAF TGCGCCAGCAGCCAAGGATGGGGAGTCTATGCTAACTATGGCTACGCCTTC
TRBJ2-7 NA TRBV4-1 14 NA CASSQEVNPYEQYF TGCGCCAGCAGCCAAGAGGTAAATCCCTACGAGCAGTACTTC
TRBJ1-1 TRBD1 TRBV10-2 14 NA CASSVQGARLEAFF TGCGCCAGCAGTGTACAGGGGGCGCGTCTTGAAGCTTTCTTT
TRBJ2-7 TRBD2 TRBV5-6 17 NA CASSLRTSGYSSYEQYF TGTGCCAGCAGCTTGCGGACTAGCGGTTATAGCTCCTACGAGCAGTACTTC
TRBJ1-2 NA TRBV6-5 16 NA CASSYFPGSEVNGYTF TGTGCCAGCAGTTACTTCCCAGGGTCCGAGGTAAACGGCTACACCTTC
TRBJ2-2 NA TRBV19 14 NA CASSMFAGTGELFF TGTGCCAGTAGTATGTTTGCGGGCACCGGGGAGCTGTTTTTT
TRBJ1-2 TRBD1 TRBV25-1 15 NA CASSEWDRENYGYTF TGTGCCAGCAGTGAATGGGACAGGGAAAACTATGGCTACACCTTC
TRBJ2-2 NA TRBV7-8 13 NA CASSFTETGELFF TGTGCCAGCAGCTTCACAGAGACCGGGGAGCTGTTTTTT
TRBJ2-7 NA TRBV25-1 16 NA CASSAYSWVGAYEQYF TGTGCCAGCAGTGCCTATTCCTGGGTCGGTGCGTACGAGCAGTACTTC
TRBJ2-1 NA TRBV27 13 NA CASSLGGQWEQFF TGTGCCAGCAGTTTAGGAGGACAATGGGAGCAGTTCTTC
TRBJ2-1 TRBD1 TRBV5-1 16 NA CASSFEVTGEDNEQFF TGCGCCAGCAGCTTCGAGGTGACAGGGGAGGACAATGAGCAGTTCTTC
TRBJ1-2 TRBD1 TRBV7-9 15 NA CASSSDFGQGYGYTF TGTGCCAGCAGCTCCGACTTCGGACAGGGGTATGGCTACACCTTC
TRBJ1-5 NA TRBV6-1 12 NA CASLGGNQPQHF TGTGCCAGCCTAGGTGGCAATCAGCCCCAGCATTTT
TRBJ2-7 NA TRBV4-1 13 NA CASSRTSEYEQYF TGCGCCAGCAGCAGGACCTCAGAATACGAGCAGTACTTC
TRBJ2-5 TRBD1 TRBV18 16 NA CASSHQGAAVQETQYF TGTGCCAGCTCACACCAGGGGGCGGCGGTCCAAGAGACCCAGTACTTC
TRBJ2-7 TRBD1 TRBV13 15 NA CASSLVGQGYHEQYF TGTGCCAGCAGCTTAGTAGGACAGGGTTATCACGAGCAGTACTTC
TRBJ1-2 NA TRBV2 16 NA CASSEWREINYYGYTF TGTGCCAGCAGTGAATGGAGGGAAATTAACTACTATGGCTACACCTTC
TRBJ2-1 TRBD2 TRBV4-1 17 NA CASRHTPTSGSVNEQFF TGCGCCAGCAGACATACACCGACTAGCGGGAGTGTTAATGAGCAGTTCTTC
TRBJ2-7 TRBD1 TRBV28 16 NA CASSLGWGQGAYEQYF TGTGCCAGCAGTTTAGGTTGGGGACAGGGGGCCTACGAGCAGTACTTC
TRBJ2-3 TRBD2 TRBV4-3 15 NA CASSQLAGGEDTQYF TGCGCCAGCAGCCAACTAGCGGGAGGGGAAGATACGCAGTATTTT
TRBJ2-7 TRBD1 TRBV27 17 NA CASSYLTTGANSYEQYF TGTGCCAGCAGCTATCTGACGACAGGGGCTAACTCCTACGAGCAGTACTTC
TRBJ2-1 NA TRBV7-2 14 NA CASSSSPGYNEQFF TGTGCCAGCAGCTCTAGCCCCGGGTACAATGAGCAGTTCTTC
TRBJ2-7 TRBD2 TRBV27 16 NA CASSFSAGRVSYEQYF TGTGCCAGCAGTTTTTCGGCAGGGAGGGTCTCCTACGAGCAGTACTTC
TRBJ2-1 NA TRBV19 15 NA CASSTTGSSYNEQFF TGTGCCAGTAGTACGACAGGTTCCTCCTACAATGAGCAGTTCTTC
TRBJ1-3 NA TRBV6-7 15 NA CANLRGRDSGNTIYF TGTGCCAACCTTCGAGGACGGGACTCTGGAAACACCATATATTTT
TRBJ1-4 TRBD1 TRBV9 15 NA CASSETGTGDEKLFF TGTGCCAGCAGTGAAACCGGGACAGGAGATGAAAAACTGTTTTTT
TRBJ2-5 NA TRBV18 14 NA CASSPGAIQETQYF TGTGCCAGCTCACCGGGGGCGATTCAAGAGACCCAGTACTTC
TRBJ1-1 TRBD1 TRBV20-1 10 NA CSEGATEAFF TGCAGTGAGGGGGCCACTGAAGCTTTCTTT